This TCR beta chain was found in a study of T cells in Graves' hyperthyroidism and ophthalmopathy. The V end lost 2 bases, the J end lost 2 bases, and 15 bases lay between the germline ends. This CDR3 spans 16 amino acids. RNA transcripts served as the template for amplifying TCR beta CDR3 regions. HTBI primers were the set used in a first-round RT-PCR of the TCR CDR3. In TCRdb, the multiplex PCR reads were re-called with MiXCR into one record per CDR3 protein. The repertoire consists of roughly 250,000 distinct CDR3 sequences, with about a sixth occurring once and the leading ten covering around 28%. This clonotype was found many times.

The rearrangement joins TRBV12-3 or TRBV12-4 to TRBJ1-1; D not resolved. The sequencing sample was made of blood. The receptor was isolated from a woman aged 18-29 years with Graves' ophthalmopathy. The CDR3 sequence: CASSLNRVFSNTEAFF. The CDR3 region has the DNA TGTGCCAGCAGTTTAAATCGGGTTTTTTCCAACACTGAAGCTTTCTTT.